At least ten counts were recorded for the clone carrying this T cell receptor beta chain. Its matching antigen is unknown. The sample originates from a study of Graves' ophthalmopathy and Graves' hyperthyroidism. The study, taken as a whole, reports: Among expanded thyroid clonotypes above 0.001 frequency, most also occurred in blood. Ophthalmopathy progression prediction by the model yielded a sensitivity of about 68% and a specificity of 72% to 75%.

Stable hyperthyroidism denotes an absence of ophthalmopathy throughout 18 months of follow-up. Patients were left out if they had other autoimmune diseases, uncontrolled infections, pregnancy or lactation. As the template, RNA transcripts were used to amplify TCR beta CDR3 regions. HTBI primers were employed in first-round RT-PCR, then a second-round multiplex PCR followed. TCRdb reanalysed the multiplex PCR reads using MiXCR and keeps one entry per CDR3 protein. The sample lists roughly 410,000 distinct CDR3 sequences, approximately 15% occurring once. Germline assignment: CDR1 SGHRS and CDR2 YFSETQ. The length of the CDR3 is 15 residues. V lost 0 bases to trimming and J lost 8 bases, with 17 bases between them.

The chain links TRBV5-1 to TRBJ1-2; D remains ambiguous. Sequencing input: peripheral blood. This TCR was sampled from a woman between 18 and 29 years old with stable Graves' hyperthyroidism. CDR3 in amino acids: CASSLEPRYSSGYTF. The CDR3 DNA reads TGCGCCAGCAGCTTGGAACCCAGGTATTCGAGCGGCTACACCTTC.